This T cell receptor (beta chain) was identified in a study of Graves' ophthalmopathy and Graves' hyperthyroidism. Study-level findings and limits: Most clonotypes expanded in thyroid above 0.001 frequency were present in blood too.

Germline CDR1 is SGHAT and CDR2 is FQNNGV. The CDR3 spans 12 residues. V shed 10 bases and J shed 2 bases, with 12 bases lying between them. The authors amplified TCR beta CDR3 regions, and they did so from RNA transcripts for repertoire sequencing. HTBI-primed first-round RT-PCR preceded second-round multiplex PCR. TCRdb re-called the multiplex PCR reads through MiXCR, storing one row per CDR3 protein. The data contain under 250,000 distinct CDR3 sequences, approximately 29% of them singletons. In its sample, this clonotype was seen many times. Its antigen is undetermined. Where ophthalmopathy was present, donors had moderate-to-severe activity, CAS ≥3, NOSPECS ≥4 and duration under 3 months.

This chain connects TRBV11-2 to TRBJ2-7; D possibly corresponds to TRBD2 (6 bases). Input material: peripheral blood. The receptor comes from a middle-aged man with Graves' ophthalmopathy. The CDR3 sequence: CATGRTTYEQYF. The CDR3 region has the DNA TGTGCCACCGGGAGAACAACCTACGAGCAGTACTTC.